This T cell receptor beta chain was captured by sequencing in a study of intratumoral heterogeneity in liver cancer. The hepatocellular carcinoma nodule was sampled at distinct, geographically separated regions. Early-stage hepatocellular carcinoma patients were treatment-naïve prior to resection. TCRdb's table, derived via immunoSEQ multiplex PCR, lists solely in-frame clones and lacks some. This sample yields about 6,200 clones, of which around 71% are seen a single time; 30% to 40% belongs to the top ten. To note about this clone: Its antigen is not known.

General observations from the study: Significantly more unique clonal expansions occurred in tumor region a than b.

Sequences were derived from tumor tissue, sampled before any cancer treatment. This clonotype originated in a woman aged 70-85 years with hepatocellular carcinoma.

CDR3: CAWSGGASQPQHF. The CDR3, as DNA: TGTGCCTGGAGTGGGGGGGCTAGTCAGCCCCAGCATTTT. The genes are TRBV30 and TRBJ1-5; tentatively, D is TRBD1 (6 bases). Per the germline V gene, CDR1 is GTSNPN and CDR2 is SVGIG (reference sequence). Trimming took 1 base from V and 6 from J, leaving 10 bases between them. CDR3 length: 13 residues.